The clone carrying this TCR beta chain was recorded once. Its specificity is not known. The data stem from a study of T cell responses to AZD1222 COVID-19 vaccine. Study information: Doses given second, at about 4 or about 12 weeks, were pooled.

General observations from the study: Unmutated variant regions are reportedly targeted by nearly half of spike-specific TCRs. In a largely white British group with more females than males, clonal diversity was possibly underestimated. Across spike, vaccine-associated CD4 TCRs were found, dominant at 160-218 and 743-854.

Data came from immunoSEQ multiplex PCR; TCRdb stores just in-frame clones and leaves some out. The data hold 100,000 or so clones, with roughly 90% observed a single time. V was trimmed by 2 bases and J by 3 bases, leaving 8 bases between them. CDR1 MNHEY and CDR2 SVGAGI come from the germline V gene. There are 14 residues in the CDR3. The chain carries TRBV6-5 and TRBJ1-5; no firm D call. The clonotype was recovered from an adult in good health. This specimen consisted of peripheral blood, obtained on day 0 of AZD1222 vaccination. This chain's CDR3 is CASSYGRDNQPQHF. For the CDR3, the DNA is TGTGCCAGCAGTTACGGGCGGGACAATCAGCCCCAGCATTTT.